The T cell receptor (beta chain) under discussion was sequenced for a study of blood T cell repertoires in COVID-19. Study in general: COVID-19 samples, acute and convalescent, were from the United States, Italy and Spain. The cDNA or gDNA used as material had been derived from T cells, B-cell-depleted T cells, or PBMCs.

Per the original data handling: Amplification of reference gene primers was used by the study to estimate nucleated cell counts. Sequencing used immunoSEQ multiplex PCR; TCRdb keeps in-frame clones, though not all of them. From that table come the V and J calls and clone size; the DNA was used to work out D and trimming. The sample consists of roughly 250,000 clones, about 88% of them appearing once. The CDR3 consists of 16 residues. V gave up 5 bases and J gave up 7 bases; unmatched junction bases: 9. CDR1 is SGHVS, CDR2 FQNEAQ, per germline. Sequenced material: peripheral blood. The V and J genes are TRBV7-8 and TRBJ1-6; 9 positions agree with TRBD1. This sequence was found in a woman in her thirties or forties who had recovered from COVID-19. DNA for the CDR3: TGTGCCAGCAGCCACGGACAGGGGACACCAAATTCACCCCTCCACTTT. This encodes CASSHGQGTPNSPLHF.